The source of this T cell receptor (beta chain) is a study of T-cell reconstitution after alpha-beta-depleted transplantation in children. The CDR3 contains 17 residues. CDR1 and CDR2 from the germline V gene are MNHEY and SMNVEV (reference sequence). The V and J ends lost 0 bases and 2 bases respectively, with 14 bases between them. The sample holds one count of this clonotype. Its antigen is undetermined. General study findings and limits: T-cell counts and diversity at one year post-transplant came mainly from newly produced T cells. It was reported that alpha-beta T cells came from several hundred expanded graft clones (about two months after transplant). The high TCRbeta diversity at day 60 in some patients came from surviving recipient T cells and thymic progenitors.

A library of TCRbeta sequences, prepared with unique molecular identifiers, was generated. MiXCR, run by TCRdb on the PCR reads, gives a single entry per CDR3 protein. In the table there are just over 950,000 distinct CDR3 sequences, 25% to 35% of which are singletons. V usage is TRBV27 and J usage is TRBJ2-1, with D perhaps assigned TRBD1 or TRBD2 (5 bases each). The receptor was isolated from a boy younger than two who had a stem cell transplant for SCID, so the T cells may come from the graft donor. The sequences come from PBMCs, mostly from graft donor cells, collected 360 days after TCRalphabeta/CD19-depleted stem cell transplant. The CDR3 protein is CASSLSRGDPAYNEQFF. DNA for the CDR3: TGTGCCAGCAGTTTATCGCGAGGGGATCCGGCCTACAATGAGCAGTTCTTC.